The 26 T cell receptor beta chains presented below share a single source sample, sequenced in a study of blood T cell repertoires in COVID-19. Sequenced by immunoSEQ multiplex PCR; TCRdb stores in-frame clones only, minus some. The sample contains roughly 250,000 clones, roughly 84% of which appear only once. The sequencing input was peripheral blood. Receptors originate from a man aged 50 to 60 with active or convalescent COVID-19.

The chain employs TRBV10-3 and TRBJ2-2; a weak D match, TRBD1 (6 bases). The CDR3 runs to 14 residues. Germline assignment: CDR1 ENHRY and CDR2 SYGVKD. The V gene lost 11 bases and the J gene lost 3 bases, with 16 bases spanning the gap. CDR3 bases: TGTGCCGCGACAGCGGACAGAGACACCGGGGAGCTGTTTTTT. Protein product: CAATADRDTGELFF.

This clone was detected a few times. The V call is TRBV20-1, the J call TRBJ2-7; 7 bases line up with TRBD1. CDR3 length: 15 amino acids. Per the germline V gene, CDR1 is DFQATT and CDR2 is SNEGSKA (reference sequence). The J segment lost 2 bases and the V segment lost 3 bases, leaving 10 bases of the junction unmatched. CDR3 bases: TGCAGTGCTAGTTCTTGGACAGGTTTTACCTACGAGCAGTACTTC. It translates to CSASSWTGFTYEQYF.

The chain has TRBV5-4 and TRBJ1-6, with D tentatively TRBD1 (6 bases). This CDR3 region has 14 residues. The germline V gene encodes CDR1 SGHNT and CDR2 YYREEE (reference sequence). Between the trimmed V and J ends, which lost 4 bases and 11 bases, there was a span of 16 bases. The CDR3 reads CASSPDGTRAPLHF. The CDR3 DNA reads as TGTGCCAGCAGCCCGGACGGGACAAGGGCACCCCTCCACTTT.

The chain employs TRBV9 and TRBJ2-1; the match to TRBD2 covers 8 bases. Trimming took 3 bases from V and 0 from J; bases not matched to a gene: 11. This CDR3 contains 18 residues. Germline CDR1 SGDLS, CDR2 YYNGEE. The CDR3 protein is CASSEPPGGGPSYNEQFF. The CDR3 DNA is TGTGCCAGCAGCGAGCCCCCCGGCGGGGGGCCCTCCTACAATGAGCAGTTCTTC. The entire variable domain, with the rest obtained from reference TRBV9 and TRBJ2-1, is as follows: DSGVTQTPKHLITATGQRVTLRCSPRSGDLSVYWYQQSLDQGLQFLIQYYNGEERAKGNILERFSAQQFPDLHSELNLSSLELGDSALYFCASSEPPGGGPSYNEQFFGPGTRLTVL.

The chain employs TRBV11-1 and TRBJ1-1, with a weak D call TRBD1 (6 bases). CDR1 is SGHAT, CDR2 FQDESV, per germline (reference sequence). V gave up 5 bases and J gave up 6 bases, with 16 bases separating them. The CDR3 covers 14 residues. The CDR3 bases are TGTGCCAGCAGCCCGCTGGGGGCAAGGGCTGAAGCTTTCTTT. It encodes CASSPLGARAEAFF.

The chain is built from TRBV2 and TRBJ1-5, with D perhaps matching TRBD1 (5 bases). Trimming took 0 bases from V and 1 from J, leaving 7 bases between them. This CDR3 has 15 residues. In germline, CDR1 is SNHLY, CDR2 FYNNEI. CDR3 loop: CASSEARGSNQPQHF. The CDR3 nucleotides read TGTGCCAGCAGTGAAGCCCGGGGGAGCAATCAGCCCCAGCATTTT.

Only one count was recorded for this clone. The genes are TRBV30 and TRBJ2-1; possible D gene TRBD2, 5 bases. CDR3 length: 14 amino acids. From germline, CDR1 is GTSNPN and CDR2 SVGIG (reference sequence). Trimming removed 2 bases from V and 1 base from J, with 9 bases in between. As DNA, the CDR3 is TGTGCCTGGAGTAGGACTGCTTCCTACAATGAGCAGTTCTTC. Translation gives CAWSRTASYNEQFF.

A single count supports this clone. The rearrangement uses TRBV19 and TRBJ1-1, with unresolved D. Germline V gene sequence: CDR1 LNHDA, CDR2 SQIVND (reference sequence). With 1 base removed from V and 8 bases from J, the gap between germline ends came to 20 bases. There are 16 residues in the CDR3. CDR3 bases: TGTGCCAGTAGTATAGGTGACACGGAGGATGTCTGGGAAGCTTTCTTT. It encodes CASSIGDTEDVWEAFF.

The chain combines TRBV5-1 with TRBJ2-3; 10 nucleotides match TRBD2. V lost 0 bases, J lost 2 bases, and 6 bases stayed unmatched. Germline-derived CDR1 and CDR2 are SGHRS and YFSETQ. This CDR3 region has 17 residues. CDR3 bases: TGCGCCAGCAGCTTGGCCCAGCGGGGGGGCTCCACAGATACGCAGTATTTT. Translating it yields CASSLAQRGGSTDTQYF.

This chain links TRBV7-2 with TRBJ2-1; 7 positions match TRBD2. CDR3 length: 16 residues. J lost 2 bases, V lost 0 bases, and 4 bases had no gene match. Germline lookup yields CDR1 SGHTA and CDR2 FQGNSA. The CDR3 sequence is CASSLAASGPYNEQFF. The CDR3 DNA reads as TGTGCCAGCAGCTTAGCGGCTAGCGGACCCTACAATGAGCAGTTCTTC.

This sequence joins TRBV7-2 and TRBJ2-3, with D possibly matching TRBD2 (6 bases). This CDR3 has 14 amino acids. Germline values: CDR1 SGHTA, CDR2 FQGNSA. V shed 5 bases and J shed 4 bases, with 13 bases lying between them. The CDR3 DNA follows: TGTGCCAGCAGCGCGCGACTAGAAGCAGATACGCAGTATTTT. It codes for CASSARLEADTQYF. Together with reference TRBV7-2 and TRBJ2-3, the CDR3 gives the full variable domain: GAGVSQSPSNKVTEKGKDVELRCDPISGHTALYWYRQSLGQGLEFLIYFQGNSAPDKSGLPSDRFSAERTGGSVSTLTIQRTQQEDSAVYLCASSARLEADTQYFGPGTRLTVL.

CDR3 nucleotide sequence: TGTGCCAGCAGTGTCTCCGCGATGGGGCGGAACACTGAAGCTTTCTTT. It translates to CASSVSAMGRNTEAFF. The chain employs TRBV6-4 and TRBJ1-1, with D possibly being TRBD1 (5 bases). Between the trimmed V and J ends, which lost 4 bases and 1 base, there was a span of 16 bases. CDR1 and CDR2 from the germline V gene are MRHNA and SNTAGT. CDR3 length: 16 amino acids.

The V and J genes are TRBV7-2 and TRBJ1-5, with 7 bases that match TRBD1. The V and J ends lost 6 bases and 0 bases, in that order; junction bases with no gene match: 8. The length of the CDR3 is 16 residues. Germline V lookup: CDR1 SGHTA, CDR2 FQGNSA. CDR3 loop: CASSLTGQLSNQPQHF. In nucleotides, the CDR3 is TGTGCCAGCAGTTTGACGGGACAGCTTAGCAATCAGCCCCAGCATTTT.

The chain recombines TRBV7-9 with TRBJ1-1; no reliable D call. CDR3 length: 14 amino acids. CDR1 is SEHNR, CDR2 FQNEAQ, per germline (reference sequence). V was trimmed by 4 bases and J by 5 bases, leaving 14 bases between them. CDR3 amino acids: CASSSHEGGTEAFF. CDR3 DNA: TGTGCCAGCAGCTCGCATGAGGGTGGGACTGAAGCTTTCTTT. The whole variable domain, filled in from reference TRBV7-9 and TRBJ1-1, reads DTGVSQNPRHKITKRGQNVTFRCDPISEHNRLYWYRQTLGQGPEFLTYFQNEAQLEKSRLLSDRFSAERPKGSFSTLEIQRTEQGDSAMYLCASSSHEGGTEAFFGQGTRLTVV.

The gene calls are TRBV6-5 and TRBJ1-2; D remains ambiguous. Germline V gives CDR1 MNHEY, CDR2 SVGAGI. V lost 7 bases, J lost 1 base, and 10 bases lay in between. The CDR3 totals 13 residues. The CDR3 is CASITSNNYGYTF. The CDR3 coding sequence is TGTGCCAGCATCACTTCAAATAACTATGGCTACACCTTC.

This chain joins TRBV7-2 and TRBJ2-2; D might be TRBD2 (7 bases). The CDR3 runs 16 residues. Trimming took 6 bases from V and 0 from J, leaving 14 bases between them. Germline V CDR1 and CDR2: SGHTA, FQGNSA. The chain's CDR3 is CASRARGAANTGELFF. CDR3 sequence (DNA): TGTGCCAGCAGGGCCCGGGGGGCCGCGAACACCGGGGAGCTGTTTTTT.

The genes are TRBV6-2 or TRBV6-3 and TRBJ1-5; unclear D gene. Germline assignment: CDR1 MNHEY and CDR2 SVGEGT. The CDR3 is made up of 16 amino acids. V lost 5 bases to trimming and J lost 1 base, with 15 bases between them. This chain's CDR3 is CASSPLGRRSNQPQHF. CDR3 bases: TGTGCCAGCAGTCCCCTCGGGAGGAGGAGCAATCAGCCCCAGCATTTT.

In its sample, this clone was seen many times. The DNA for the CDR3 is TGTGCCAGCAGCTTAAGGGGGTCGCAGGAATCTGAAGCTTTCTTT. Its translation: CASSLRGSQESEAFF. This rearrangement joins TRBV11-3 to TRBJ1-1; the D gene is possibly TRBD1 (6 bases). Germline CDR1 reads SGHNT; CDR2 reads YENEEA. The CDR3 loop spans 15 amino acids. Trimming stripped 2 bases from V and 6 bases from J, with 16 bases between.

This clone was observed a few times. The chain is built from TRBV9 and TRBJ1-3, with a weak D call TRBD1 (5 bases). Germline V lookup: CDR1 SGDLS, CDR2 YYNGEE. V shed 0 bases and J shed 6 bases, with 10 bases lying between them. The CDR3 consists of 14 residues. Here the CDR3 DNA reads TGTGCCAGCAGCGTAGGACAGATACTAAACACCATATATTTT. Translated: CASSVGQILNTIYF.

V is TRBV5-1 and J is TRBJ2-1; TRBD2 matches 10 bases. V shed 5 bases, J shed 10 bases, and the junction held 9 bases outside the gene matches. The CDR3 loop spans 14 amino acids. Germline CDR1 and CDR2: SGHRS and YFSETQ. The CDR3, as DNA: TGCGCCAGCAGGTTAGCGGGGGGCCCTCCCGAGCAGTTCTTC. Translated, it gives CASRLAGGPPEQFF.

The chain couples TRBV30 to TRBJ1-2; the D gene is possibly TRBD1 (5 bases). Trimming took off 4 bases at V and 1 base at J, with 10 bases between the two ends. The CDR3 covers 13 residues. Per germline, CDR1 GTSNPN and CDR2 SVGIG (reference sequence). CDR3 protein: CAWMGQGNYGYTF. DNA for the CDR3: TGTGCCTGGATGGGGCAGGGTAACTATGGCTACACCTTC. Full variable domain (missing parts from reference TRBV30 and TRBJ1-2): SQTIHQWPATLVQPVGSPLSLECTVEGTSNPNLYWYRQAAGRGLQLLFYSVGIGQISSEVPQNLSASRPQDRQFILSSKKLLLSDSGFYLCAWMGQGNYGYTFGSGTRLTVV.

The V gene is TRBV6-2 or TRBV6-3, the J gene TRBJ2-5; 9 bases agree with TRBD1. The CDR3 length is 16 residues. The J segment lost 4 bases and the V segment lost 6 bases, leaving 12 bases of the junction unmatched. The germline V gene has CDR1 MNHEY and CDR2 SVGEGT. In nucleotides, the CDR3 is TGTGCCAGCAGCCACACCGGGACAGGGAAACGAGAGACCCAGTACTTC. Translating gives CASSHTGTGKRETQYF.

The V and J genes are TRBV2 and TRBJ2-7, with D tentatively TRBD1 (5 bases). The CDR3 runs to 15 residues. CDR1 and CDR2 from the germline V gene are SNHLY and FYNNEI. With 3 bases removed from V and 5 bases from J, the gap between germline ends came to 17 bases. CDR3 region: CASSDLLGWGDEQYF. The CDR3, as DNA: TGTGCCAGCAGTGACCTACTGGGGTGGGGCGACGAGCAGTACTTC.

The chain couples TRBV9 to TRBJ1-5; D is possibly TRBD1 (6 bases). The V gene's germline CDR1 is SGDLS and CDR2 YYNGEE. The CDR3 has 14 residues. V shed 5 bases and J shed 2 bases, with 11 bases lying between them. DNA for the CDR3: TGTGCCAGCAGTGCAGGGGCTGGCAATCAGCCCCAGCATTTT. Its translation is CASSAGAGNQPQHF.

The chain links TRBV12-2 to TRBJ2-2; TRBD1, the D gene given by the table, was not confirmed from the DNA. TRBV12-2 has pseudogene status. The CDR3 totals 17 residues. CDR3 residues: CASRLAQTWANTGELFF. The CDR3 nucleotides read TGTGCAAGTCGCTTAGCGCAGACATGGGCGAACACCGGGGAGCTGTTTTTT.

The J gene is TRBJ2-1, the V gene TRBV25-1; 10 bases line up with TRBD1. The ends lost 4 bases at V and 2 bases at J; junction bases unmatched: 2. The CDR3 is made up of 15 amino acids. From germline, CDR1 is MGHDK and CDR2 SYGVNS. CDR3 DNA sequence: TGTGCCAGCAGTGGAGGACAGGGGGCCTACAATGAGCAGTTCTTC. It is translated as CASSGGQGAYNEQFF.